The entry that follows covers one T cell receptor (beta chain) sequence. Its target is unknown. Here immunoSEQ multiplex PCR was the method, and the copy in TCRdb shows in-frame clones only, minus some. This sample has about 12,000 clones, with around 95% found just once. This sample is part of a study of T cells and Merkel cell carcinoma outcomes. General observations from the study: In Merkel cell carcinoma, repertoire and T-cell density reportedly predicted outcomes.

The CDR3 spans 14 residues. Germline V gene sequence: CDR1 SGHTA, CDR2 FQGNSA. Trimming at V came to 1 base and at J to 6 bases, leaving 6 bases not matched to a gene. Sequenced input: tumor tissue from Merkel cell carcinoma. The receptor was derived from a human donor with Merkel cell carcinoma. This chain connects TRBV7-2 to TRBJ2-7, with 7 bases matching TRBD2. The CDR3 protein is CASSLGLASGEQYF. In nucleotides, the CDR3 is TGTGCCAGCAGCTTAGGACTAGCCTCCGGCGAGCAGTACTTC.